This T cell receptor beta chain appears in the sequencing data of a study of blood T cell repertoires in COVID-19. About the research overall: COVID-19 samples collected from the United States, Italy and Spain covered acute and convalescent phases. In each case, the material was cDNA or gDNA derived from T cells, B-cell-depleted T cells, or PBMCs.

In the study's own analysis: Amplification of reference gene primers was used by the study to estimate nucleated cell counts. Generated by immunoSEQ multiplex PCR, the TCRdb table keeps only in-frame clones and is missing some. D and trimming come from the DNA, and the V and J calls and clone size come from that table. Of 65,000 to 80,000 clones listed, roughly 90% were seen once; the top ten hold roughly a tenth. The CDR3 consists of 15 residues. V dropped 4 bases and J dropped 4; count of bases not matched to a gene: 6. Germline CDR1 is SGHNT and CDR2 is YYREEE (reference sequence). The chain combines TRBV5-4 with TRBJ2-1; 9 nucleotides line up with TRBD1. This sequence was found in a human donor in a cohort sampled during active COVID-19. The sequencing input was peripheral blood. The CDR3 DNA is TGTGCCAGCAGCGTAGACAGGGGGAGTTACAATGAGCAGTTCTTC. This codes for CASSVDRGSYNEQFF.